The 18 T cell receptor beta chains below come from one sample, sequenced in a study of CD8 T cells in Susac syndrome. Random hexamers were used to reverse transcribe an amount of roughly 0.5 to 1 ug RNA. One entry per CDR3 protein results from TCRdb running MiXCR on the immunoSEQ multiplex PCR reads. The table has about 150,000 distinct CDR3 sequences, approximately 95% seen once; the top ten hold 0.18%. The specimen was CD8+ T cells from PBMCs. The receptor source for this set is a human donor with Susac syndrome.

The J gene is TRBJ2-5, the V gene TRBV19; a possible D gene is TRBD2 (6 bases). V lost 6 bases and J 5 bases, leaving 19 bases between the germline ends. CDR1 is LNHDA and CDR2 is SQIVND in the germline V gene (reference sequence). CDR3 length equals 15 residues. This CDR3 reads CASSSPTRGGETQYF. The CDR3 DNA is TGTGCCAGTAGCTCCCCCACGAGAGGAGGGGAGACCCAGTACTTC.

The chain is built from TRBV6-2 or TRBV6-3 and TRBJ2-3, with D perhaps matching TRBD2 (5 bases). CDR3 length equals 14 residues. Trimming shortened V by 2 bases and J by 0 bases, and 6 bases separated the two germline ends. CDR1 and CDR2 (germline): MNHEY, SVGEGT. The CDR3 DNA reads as TGTGCCAGCAGTTACGAGGGTAGCACAGATACGCAGTATTTT. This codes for CASSYEGSTDTQYF.

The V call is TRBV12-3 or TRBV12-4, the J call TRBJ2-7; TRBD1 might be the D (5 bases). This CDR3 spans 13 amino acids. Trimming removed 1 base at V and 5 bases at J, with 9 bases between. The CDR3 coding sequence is TGTGCCAGCAGTTTAGGCAGGGCCAACGAGCAGTACTTC. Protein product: CASSLGRANEQYF.

CDR3 bases: TGCAGTGCTAGGGAAGGTTACGACAGGGTCGGTCAGCCCCAGCATTTT. Translating gives CSAREGYDRVGQPQHF. The rearrangement joins TRBV20-1 to TRBJ1-5; 7 bases line up with TRBD1. The V and J ends lost 3 bases and 6 bases, in that order; junction bases with no gene match: 14. The germline V gene has CDR1 DFQATT and CDR2 SNEGSKA (reference sequence). The CDR3 extends over 16 amino acids.

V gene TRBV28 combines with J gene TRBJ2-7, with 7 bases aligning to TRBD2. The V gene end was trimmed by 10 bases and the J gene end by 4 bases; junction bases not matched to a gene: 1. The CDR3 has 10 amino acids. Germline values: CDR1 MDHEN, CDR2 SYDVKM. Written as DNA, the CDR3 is TGTGCCATTAGCGGGTACGAGCAGTACTTC. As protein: CAISGYEQYF.

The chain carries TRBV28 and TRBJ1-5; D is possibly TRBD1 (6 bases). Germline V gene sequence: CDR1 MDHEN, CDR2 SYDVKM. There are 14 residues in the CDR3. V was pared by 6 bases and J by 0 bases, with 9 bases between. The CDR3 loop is CASSHRVSNQPQHF. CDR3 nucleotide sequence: TGTGCCAGCAGCCACAGGGTTAGCAATCAGCCCCAGCATTTT.

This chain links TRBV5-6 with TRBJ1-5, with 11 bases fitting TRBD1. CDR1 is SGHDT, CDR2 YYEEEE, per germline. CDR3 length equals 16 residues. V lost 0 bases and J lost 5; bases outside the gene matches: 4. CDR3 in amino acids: CASSLVGGQGDQPQHF. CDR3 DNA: TGTGCCAGCAGCTTGGTGGGGGGACAGGGGGATCAGCCCCAGCATTTT.

CDR3 nucleotide sequence: TGTGCCAGCAGCCAAGCAACTGAAGCTTTCTTT. Amino acids: CASSQATEAFF. The rearrangement links TRBV4-2 to TRBJ1-1; D uncertain. The CDR3 is made up of 11 amino acids. V lost 1 base and J 5 bases, leaving 2 bases between the germline ends. Per the germline V gene, CDR1 is LGHNA and CDR2 is YNFKEQ.

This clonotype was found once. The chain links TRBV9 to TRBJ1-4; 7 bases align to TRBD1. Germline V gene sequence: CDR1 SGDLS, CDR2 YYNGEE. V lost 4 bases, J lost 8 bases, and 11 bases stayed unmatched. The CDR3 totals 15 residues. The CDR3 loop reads CASSLSGTEEEKLFF. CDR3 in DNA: TGTGCCAGCAGCTTGAGCGGGACAGAGGAAGAAAAACTGTTTTTT. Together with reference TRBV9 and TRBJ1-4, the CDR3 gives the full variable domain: DSGVTQTPKHLITATGQRVTLRCSPRSGDLSVYWYQQSLDQGLQFLIQYYNGEERAKGNILERFSAQQFPDLHSELNLSSLELGDSALYFCASSLSGTEEEKLFFGSGTQLSVL.

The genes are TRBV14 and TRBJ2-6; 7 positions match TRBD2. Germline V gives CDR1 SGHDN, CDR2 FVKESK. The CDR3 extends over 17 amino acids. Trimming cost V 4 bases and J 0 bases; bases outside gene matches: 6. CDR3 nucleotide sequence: TGTGCCAGCAGCCGACGGACGGGGGGCTCTGGGGCCAACGTCCTGACTTTC. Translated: CASSRRTGGSGANVLTF.

CDR3 amino acids: CASSLRQGASYEQYF. CDR3 DNA sequence: TGCGCCAGCAGCCTCCGACAGGGGGCTTCCTACGAGCAGTACTTC. This chain links TRBV4-1 with TRBJ2-7; 10 bases fit TRBD1. This CDR3 contains 15 residues. The J segment lost 1 base and the V segment lost 4 bases, leaving 4 bases of the junction unmatched. Germline V gene lookup returns CDR1 MGHRA and CDR2 YSYEKL.

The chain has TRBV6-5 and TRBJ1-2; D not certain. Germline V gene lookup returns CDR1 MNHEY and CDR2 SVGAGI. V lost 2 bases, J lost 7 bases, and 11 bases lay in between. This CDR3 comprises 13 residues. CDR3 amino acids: CASSYDWGSGYTF. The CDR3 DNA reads TGTGCCAGCAGTTACGATTGGGGATCTGGCTACACCTTC.

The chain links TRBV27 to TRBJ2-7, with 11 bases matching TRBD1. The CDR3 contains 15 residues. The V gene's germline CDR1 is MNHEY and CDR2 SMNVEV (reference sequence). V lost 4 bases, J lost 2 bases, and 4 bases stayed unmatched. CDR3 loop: CASSSRGQGAYEQYF. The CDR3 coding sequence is TGTGCCAGCAGTTCGAGGGGACAGGGGGCCTACGAGCAGTACTTC.

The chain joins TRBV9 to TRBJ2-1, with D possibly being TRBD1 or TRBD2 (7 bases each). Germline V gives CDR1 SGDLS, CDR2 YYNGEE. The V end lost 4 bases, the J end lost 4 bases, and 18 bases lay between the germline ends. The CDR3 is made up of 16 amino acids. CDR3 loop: CASSQYQGEGYNEQFF. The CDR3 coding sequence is TGTGCCAGCAGCCAATACCAGGGGGAGGGGTACAATGAGCAGTTCTTC.

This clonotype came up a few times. DNA for the CDR3: TGCGCCAGCAGCGAACTAGACAATGAGCAGTTCTTC. Residues: CASSELDNEQFF. This chain connects TRBV4-1 to TRBJ2-1; D might be TRBD2 (5 bases). Germline-derived CDR1 and CDR2 are MGHRA and YSYEKL. This CDR3 spans 12 amino acids. V lost 5 bases and J lost 5, with 7 bases in between.

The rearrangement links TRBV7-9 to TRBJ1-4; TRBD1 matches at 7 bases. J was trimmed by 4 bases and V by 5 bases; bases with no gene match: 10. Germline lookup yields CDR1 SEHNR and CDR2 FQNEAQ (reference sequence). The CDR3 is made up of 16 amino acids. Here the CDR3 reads CASSTPPGTDNEKLFF. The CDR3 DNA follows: TGTGCCAGCAGCACCCCTCCGGGGACAGATAATGAAAAACTGTTTTTT.

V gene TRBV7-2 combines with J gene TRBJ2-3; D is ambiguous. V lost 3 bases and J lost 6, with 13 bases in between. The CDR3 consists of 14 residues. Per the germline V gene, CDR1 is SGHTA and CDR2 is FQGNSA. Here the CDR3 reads CASSFDGPLDTQYF. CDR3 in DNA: TGTGCCAGCAGCTTCGATGGGCCGCTGGATACGCAGTATTTT. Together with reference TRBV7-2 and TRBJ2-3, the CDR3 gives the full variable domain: GAGVSQSPSNKVTEKGKDVELRCDPISGHTALYWYRQSLGQGLEFLIYFQGNSAPDKSGLPSDRFSAERTGGSVSTLTIQRTQQEDSAVYLCASSFDGPLDTQYFGPGTRLTVL.

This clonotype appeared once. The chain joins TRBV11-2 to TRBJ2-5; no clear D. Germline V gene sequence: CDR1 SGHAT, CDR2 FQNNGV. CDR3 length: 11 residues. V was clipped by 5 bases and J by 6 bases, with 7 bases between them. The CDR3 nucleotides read TGTGCCAGCAGCGAACATCAGACCCAGTACTTC. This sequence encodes CASSEHQTQYF. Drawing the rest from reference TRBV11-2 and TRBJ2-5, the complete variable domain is EAGVAQSPRYKIIEKRQSVAFWCNPISGHATLYWYQQILGQGPKLLIQFQNNGVVDDSQLPKDRFSAERLKGVDSTLKIQPAKLEDSAVYLCASSEHQTQYFGPGTRLLVL.